Listed here are 30 T cell receptor beta chains from one sample, sequenced in a study of control samples from healthy donors and cancer patients. Profiled with immunoSEQ multiplex PCR; TCRdb holds only in-frame clones, not every one. The sample lists over 150,000 clones, 94% seen once, with around 1.3% in the top ten. Sequenced input: blood. These receptors were collected from a woman aged 18-29 years in good health.

J is TRBJ1-2 and V is TRBV10-3, with D possibly matching TRBD1 (5 bases). Germline V gene data show CDR1 as ENHRY and CDR2 as SYGVKD. V lost 3 bases and J 8 bases, leaving 13 bases between the germline ends. The length of the CDR3 is 13 residues. The chain's CDR3 is CAISDWGSGGYTF. The CDR3 DNA reads as TGTGCCATCAGTGATTGGGGGTCAGGGGGCTACACCTTC.

The chain joins TRBV19 to TRBJ1-1; 7 bases map to TRBD1. Germline values: CDR1 LNHDA, CDR2 SQIVND (reference sequence). V lost 4 bases, J lost 0 bases, and 11 bases stayed unmatched. This CDR3 is built from 17 residues. The CDR3 spells CASSRGQEQELNTEAFF. The CDR3 DNA reads TGTGCCAGTAGTAGAGGACAGGAGCAAGAATTGAACACTGAAGCTTTCTTT.

The sample holds one count of this clone. This chain uses TRBV11-1 with TRBJ2-5; D uncertain. CDR1 SGHAT and CDR2 FQDESV come from the germline V gene (reference sequence). The CDR3 covers 15 residues. Trimming took 5 bases from V and 2 from J, leaving 15 bases between them. CDR3 residues: CASSPSRAGQETQYF. In DNA form, the CDR3 reads TGTGCCAGCAGCCCATCCCGTGCCGGACAAGAGACCCAGTACTTC.

This clone was recorded once. The chain uses TRBV5-1 and TRBJ1-1, with D maybe TRBD1 (6 bases). The CDR3 totals 15 residues. Germline V gene lookup returns CDR1 SGHRS and CDR2 YFSETQ. Trimming shortened V by 5 bases and J by 2 bases, and 16 bases separated the two germline ends. The CDR3 spells CASRLAGQINTEAFF. DNA of the CDR3: TGCGCCAGCAGATTAGCTGGACAGATTAACACTGAAGCTTTCTTT. Using reference TRBV5-1 and TRBJ1-1 for the parts outside the CDR3, the full variable domain is KAGVTQTPRYLIKTRGQQVTLSCSPISGHRSVSWYQQTPGQGLQFLFEYFSETQRNKGNFPGRFSGRQFSNSRSEMNVSTLELGDSALYLCASRLAGQINTEAFFGQGTRLTVV.

V gene TRBV19 combines with J gene TRBJ1-5; 7 nucleotides agree with TRBD1. Germline values: CDR1 LNHDA, CDR2 SQIVND (reference sequence). This CDR3 comprises 18 residues. With V trimmed by 0 bases and J by 0 bases, 8 bases remained unmatched. The CDR3 region has the DNA TGTGCCAGTAGTATAGAAAACAGGGGTCCAATTAGCAATCAGCCCCAGCATTTT. It specifies CASSIENRGPISNQPQHF.

J is TRBJ1-1 and V is TRBV11-3; D unclear. The CDR3 runs to 14 residues. CDR1 and CDR2 from the germline V gene are SGHNT and YENEEA. The V end was cut by 5 bases, the J end by 2 bases, with 12 bases between. The CDR3 DNA reads TGTGCCAGCAGCACCTGGACGGCTAACACTGAAGCTTTCTTT. This gives the protein CASSTWTANTEAFF.

Only one count was recorded for this clone. The chain joins TRBV10-3 to TRBJ1-3; D unresolved. Germline lookup yields CDR1 ENHRY and CDR2 SYGVKD. CDR3 size: 14 residues. V lost 4 bases and J lost 7, with 14 bases in between. The CDR3: CAISVASNGNTIYF. The CDR3 DNA follows: TGTGCCATCAGTGTTGCCAGCAACGGGAACACCATATATTTT.

CDR3 sequence: CASSYSRGEPPLHF. DNA of the CDR3: TGTGCCAGCAGTTACTCGCGGGGGGAGCCACCCCTCCACTTT. The gene calls are TRBV6-6 and TRBJ1-6; a possible D gene is TRBD1 (5 bases). The CDR3 is 14 amino acids. Germline V gene lookup returns CDR1 MNHNY and CDR2 SVGAGI (reference sequence). Trimming took 0 bases from V and 11 from J, leaving 11 bases between them.

The rearrangement joins TRBV19 to TRBJ1-5; the D gene is possibly TRBD1 (6 bases). Germline CDR1 is LNHDA and CDR2 is SQIVND (reference sequence). This CDR3 has 15 residues. Trimming cost V 10 bases and J 1 base, with 17 bases left between them. In DNA, the CDR3 is TGTGCCACAGTCACGGGGGCTCTAAGCAATCAGCCCCAGCATTTT. Its translation is CATVTGALSNQPQHF.

V usage is TRBV9 and J usage is TRBJ2-1, with a tentative D call TRBD2 (6 bases). V was clipped by 4 bases and J by 2 bases, with 13 bases between them. The CDR3 loop spans 15 amino acids. Germline lookup yields CDR1 SGDLS and CDR2 YYNGEE. CDR3 residues: CASSSGGVTYNEQFF. CDR3 DNA: TGTGCCAGCAGCTCCGGGGGAGTTACCTACAATGAGCAGTTCTTC.

The J gene is TRBJ2-3, the V gene TRBV7-2; 8 bases align to TRBD1. V shed 1 base, J shed 4 bases, and the junction held 4 bases outside the gene matches. The CDR3 is 15 amino acids. Looked up from germline, CDR1 is SGHTA and CDR2 is FQGNSA. In DNA form, the CDR3 reads TGTGCCAGCAGCTTAGGGGCAGGGGGCTCAGATACGCAGTATTTT. As protein: CASSLGAGGSDTQYF.

This chain uses TRBV28 with TRBJ2-5, with a weak D call TRBD2 (5 bases). CDR1 is MDHEN, CDR2 SYDVKM, per germline. V was cut by 3 bases and J by 5 bases, with 13 bases left in between. The CDR3 loop spans 14 amino acids. CDR3 residues: CASSFGRGRETQYF. The CDR3 DNA sequence: TGTGCCAGCAGTTTCGGGCGCGGGCGGGAGACCCAGTACTTC.

This clone has only one observation. J is TRBJ1-1 and V is TRBV9; no definite D call. Germline-derived CDR1 and CDR2 are SGDLS and YYNGEE. This CDR3 region has 15 residues. V was pared by 4 bases and J by 0 bases, with 13 bases between. CDR3 nucleotides: TGTGCCAGCAGCCCCCCTGCTCTCATGAACACTGAAGCTTTCTTT. This sequence encodes CASSPPALMNTEAFF.

This clone was counted a single time. The rearrangement uses TRBV9 and TRBJ2-1; 11 bases agree with TRBD2. V lost 4 bases and J lost 8; bases outside the gene matches: 8. Germline values: CDR1 SGDLS, CDR2 YYNGEE. This CDR3 contains 15 residues. The CDR3 DNA reads as TGTGCCAGCAGCCCTCGACTAGCGGGGAGGGATGAGCAGTTCTTC. Protein sequence: CASSPRLAGRDEQFF.

In this sample, this clone turned up a few times. The chain combines TRBV11-3 with TRBJ1-1; 7 bases are shared with TRBD1. Germline V lookup: CDR1 SGHNT, CDR2 YENEEA. V lost 1 base and J lost 4; bases outside the gene matches: 6. The length of the CDR3 is 15 residues. CDR3 sequence: CASSLGEGAATEAFF. CDR3 DNA: TGTGCCAGCAGCTTAGGGGAGGGGGCGGCCACTGAAGCTTTCTTT.

This chain connects TRBV6-4 to TRBJ1-5; 10 bases are shared with TRBD1. V lost 4 bases to trimming and J lost 2 bases; unmatched junction nucleotides: 2. Germline loops: CDR1 MRHNA, CDR2 SNTAGT. The CDR3 runs to 15 residues. CDR3 in amino acids: CASSAGTGGNQPQHF. In DNA, the CDR3 is TGTGCCAGCAGTGCCGGGACAGGGGGCAATCAGCCCCAGCATTTT.

The rearrangement joins TRBV28 to TRBJ1-2, with 7 nucleotides matching TRBD1. The J segment lost 3 bases and the V segment lost 6 bases, leaving 4 bases of the junction unmatched. Germline CDR1 MDHEN, CDR2 SYDVKM. The CDR3 consists of 13 residues. Here the CDR3 DNA reads TGTGCCAGCAGCACCGGGACAGACTATGGCTACACCTTC. This encodes CASSTGTDYGYTF.

The J gene is TRBJ2-7, the V gene TRBV18, with 9 bases identical to TRBD1. The V gene's germline CDR1 is KGHSH and CDR2 LQKENI. The CDR3 totals 14 residues. V gave up 3 bases and J gave up 4 bases; unmatched junction bases: 4. The CDR3, as DNA: TGTGCCAGCTCACCCGGAGGACAGGGGTACGAGCAGTACTTC. Protein: CASSPGGQGYEQYF.

This clone was picked up one time. The chain has TRBV19 and TRBJ2-4; D may be TRBD1 (5 bases). Germline CDR1 is LNHDA and CDR2 is SQIVND (reference sequence). The CDR3 extends over 15 amino acids. Trimming left V 5 bases short and J 3 bases short, with 14 bases between. The CDR3 DNA sequence: TGTGCCAGTAGTGCCCTAGGGGTAGGCAAAAACATTCAGTACTTC. Amino acid sequence: CASSALGVGKNIQYF.

The V gene is TRBV24-1, the J gene TRBJ2-1; 8 positions agree with TRBD1. Germline CDR1 is KGHDR and CDR2 is SFDVKD. V lost 2 bases and J lost 1; bases outside the gene matches: 9. The CDR3 consists of 18 residues. This CDR3 reads CATSDSFDRGPSYNEQFF. CDR3 sequence (DNA): TGTGCCACCAGTGATTCGTTTGACAGGGGCCCATCCTACAATGAGCAGTTCTTC.

V gene TRBV6-5 combines with J gene TRBJ2-3; D gene uncertain. V was cut by 7 bases and J by 5 bases, with 16 bases left in between. CDR1 and CDR2 (germline): MNHEY, SVGAGI. The CDR3 is 14 residues long. CDR3 sequence reads: CASTFGVGKDTQYF. CDR3 nucleotides: TGTGCCAGCACCTTTGGGGTAGGGAAAGATACGCAGTATTTT.

Here the CDR3 DNA reads TGCGCCAGCAGCCAGACAGGTCTCTCCTACGAGCAGTACTTC. It codes for CASSQTGLSYEQYF. This rearrangement joins TRBV5-1 to TRBJ2-7; TRBD1 might be the D (6 bases). The ends were cut back, 4 bases at V and 0 bases at J, with 11 bases in the middle. Germline loops: CDR1 SGHRS, CDR2 YFSETQ. The length of the CDR3 is 14 residues.

The chain carries TRBV5-5 and TRBJ2-3, with 8 bases matching TRBD1. The CDR3 covers 16 residues. Trimming cost V 4 bases and J 2 bases; bases outside gene matches: 9. The germline V gene encodes CDR1 SGHKS and CDR2 YYEKEE (reference sequence). CDR3 DNA: TGTGCCAGCAGCGGACCTCCGGGACAGGACACAGATACGCAGTATTTT. Protein: CASSGPPGQDTDTQYF. The full variable domain, completed using reference TRBV5-5 and TRBJ2-3, is DAGVTQSPTHLIKTRGQQVTLRCSPISGHKSVSWYQQVLGQGPQFIFQYYEKEERGRGNFPDRFSARQFPNYSSELNVNALLLGDSALYLCASSGPPGQDTDTQYFGPGTRLTVL.

The V and J genes are TRBV11-3 and TRBJ1-1; no definite D call. CDR1 and CDR2 (germline): SGHNT, YENEEA. Trimming removed 4 bases at V and 0 bases at J, with 3 bases between. The CDR3 extends over 12 amino acids. CDR3 nucleotides: TGTGCCAGCAGCTGGATGAACACTGAAGCTTTCTTT. This codes for CASSWMNTEAFF.

V usage is TRBV5-6 and J usage is TRBJ1-2; the D is unclear. V was trimmed by 4 bases and J by 4 bases, leaving 11 bases between them. The CDR3 runs 13 residues. The germline V gene has CDR1 SGHDT and CDR2 YYEEEE. CDR3 residues: CASSNTVGYGYTF. CDR3 sequence (DNA): TGTGCCAGCAGCAACACAGTAGGCTATGGCTACACCTTC.

CDR3 sequence reads: CASSIARPGSFSYEQYF. DNA of the CDR3: TGTGCCAGTAGTATAGCTCGACCGGGGTCTTTCTCCTACGAGCAGTACTTC. The chain carries TRBV19 and TRBJ2-7; D may be TRBD2 (5 bases). The CDR3 is 17 residues long. Looked up from germline, CDR1 is LNHDA and CDR2 is SQIVND (reference sequence). The V gene lost 1 base and the J gene lost 0 bases, with 16 bases spanning the gap.

The chain couples TRBV4-2 to TRBJ2-7; D may be TRBD1 (5 bases). CDR3 length: 14 residues. CDR1 and CDR2 (germline): LGHNA, YNFKEQ. Trimming shortened V by 3 bases and J by 7 bases, and 16 bases separated the two germline ends. In DNA form, the CDR3 reads TGTGCCAGCAGCCAGGAAACAGGATCAAGGGAGCAGTACTTC. Its translation is CASSQETGSREQYF.

CDR3 sequence: CATSEVAGGTSTDTQYF. The CDR3 nucleotides read TGTGCCACCAGTGAGGTCGCGGGGGGGACTAGCACAGATACGCAGTATTTT. The chain carries TRBV24-1 and TRBJ2-3; TRBD2 matches at 9 bases. The CDR3 totals 17 residues. J was trimmed by 0 bases and V by 4 bases; bases with no gene match: 7. The V gene's germline CDR1 is KGHDR and CDR2 SFDVKD.

The rearrangement links TRBV5-1 to TRBJ2-3; possible D gene TRBD2, 5 bases. The CDR3 runs 15 residues. From germline, CDR1 is SGHRS and CDR2 YFSETQ. V lost 2 bases to trimming and J lost 9 bases, with 19 bases between them. Here the CDR3 DNA reads TGCGCCAGCAGCTTAACGGAGACCTTAGCGATAACGCAGTATTTT. This gives the protein CASSLTETLAITQYF.

This chain uses TRBV11-2 with TRBJ1-5; D not certain. CDR1 and CDR2 from the germline V gene are SGHAT and FQNNGV. This CDR3 comprises 15 residues. Trimming pared 6 bases from V and 3 bases from J, leaving 15 bases between. The CDR3 here is CASRSSARHNQPQHF. As DNA, the CDR3 is TGTGCCAGCAGGTCCTCGGCCCGTCACAATCAGCCCCAGCATTTT.